This passage covers 14 T cell receptor beta chains from one sample sequenced in a study of blood T cell repertoires in COVID-19. The table came from immunoSEQ multiplex PCR; TCRdb's copy has only in-frame clones and leaves some out. Counted here are roughly 450,000 clones, less than 95% occurring once; the ten biggest clones make up about 0.63%. The material sequenced was PBMCs or T cells enriched from blood (not recorded which). The receptors come from a man younger than 30 who had recovered from COVID-19.

This chain links TRBV5-1 with TRBJ1-2; D gene unclear. Trimming removed 1 base at V and 4 bases at J, with 8 bases between. Germline V CDR1 and CDR2: SGHRS, YFSETQ. The CDR3 extends over 13 amino acids. CDR3 sequence: CASSLTLSYGYTF. CDR3 DNA sequence: TGCGCCAGCAGCTTGACGCTTAGCTATGGCTACACCTTC.

The CDR3 DNA follows: TGTGCCAGCTCATCTATACCGACAGACTTTAGGCCCCAACCCTTCACCGGGGAGCTGTTTTTT. This gives the protein CASSSIPTDFRPQPFTGELFF. The chain carries TRBV18 and TRBJ2-2; possibly TRBD1 for D (5 bases). CDR1 KGHSH and CDR2 LQKENI come from the germline V gene. Trimming pared 5 bases from V and 4 bases from J, leaving 32 bases between. The CDR3 loop spans 21 amino acids.

The J gene is TRBJ1-1, the V gene TRBV6-5, with a weak D call TRBD1 (5 bases). Germline-derived CDR1 and CDR2 are MNHEY and SVGAGI. The CDR3 loop spans 15 amino acids. The ends were cut back, 6 bases at V and 2 bases at J, with 16 bases in the middle. CDR3 region: CASSDRGLGNTEAFF. The CDR3, as DNA: TGTGCCAGCAGCGACAGAGGTTTGGGTAACACTGAAGCTTTCTTT.

V is TRBV19 and J is TRBJ1-1; a weak D match, TRBD1 (6 bases). CDR3 length: 13 residues. CDR1 is LNHDA, CDR2 SQIVND, per germline (reference sequence). With 8 bases removed from V and 4 bases from J, the gap between germline ends came to 14 bases. Written as DNA, the CDR3 is TGTGCCAGTTTAACAGGGCGGGCCACTGAAGCTTTCTTT. Encoded protein: CASLTGRATEAFF.

The rearrangement joins TRBV25-1 to TRBJ2-5; 7 nucleotides agree with TRBD2. The CDR3 runs 13 residues. J lost 4 bases, V lost 5 bases, and 4 bases had no gene match. Germline V CDR1 and CDR2: MGHDK, SYGVNS. The CDR3 nucleotides are TGTGCCAGCAGTACCGGGGGGTCAGAGACCCAGTACTTC. Residues: CASSTGGSETQYF.

This clone was seen only once. The rearrangement links TRBV18 to TRBJ1-2, with a possible D match to TRBD1 (5 bases). This CDR3 comprises 12 residues. V gave up 0 bases and J gave up 10 bases, with 9 bases separating them. Germline values: CDR1 KGHSH, CDR2 LQKENI. The DNA of the CDR3 is TGTGCCAGCTCACCACCGCGGGGGGACTACACCTTC. This translates into CASSPPRGDYTF.

Details on this clone: Other DNA sequences in this specimen translate into the identical CDR3. The chain joins TRBV18 to TRBJ2-5; 15 bases match TRBD2. The CDR3 totals 18 residues. Germline values: CDR1 KGHSH, CDR2 LQKENI. The trim removed 6 bases at V and 2 bases at J, leaving 10 bases unmatched. The CDR3 nucleotides are TGTGCCAGCTCGCCCGGACTAGCGGGAGGGCCGCGACAAGAGACCCAGTACTTC. This sequence encodes CASSPGLAGGPRQETQYF.

The gene calls are TRBV27 and TRBJ1-6, with 8 bases matching TRBD1. Germline V lookup: CDR1 MNHEY, CDR2 SMNVEV (reference sequence). CDR3 length: 16 amino acids. V trimming: 2 bases; J trimming: 6 bases; junction bases outside the gene matches: 6. The CDR3 DNA follows: TGTGCCAGCAGTTTAGAAATGACAGGGGTTAATTCACCCCTCCACTTT. This encodes CASSLEMTGVNSPLHF.

This clone was picked up a small number of times. V gene TRBV21-1 combines with J gene TRBJ1-6. TRBV21-1 is flagged as a pseudogene. The CDR3 spans 16 residues. The chain's CDR3 is CASTSAGQTNNSPLHF. The DNA of the CDR3 is TGTGCCAGCACCTCAGCGGGACAAACTAATAATTCACCCCTCCACTTT.

The chain links TRBV2 to TRBJ2-3; 8 bases fit TRBD2. This CDR3 has 14 residues. From germline, CDR1 is SNHLY and CDR2 FYNNEI. V lost 7 bases, J lost 4 bases, and 7 bases stayed unmatched. CDR3 residues: CASTVGLVSDTQYF. The CDR3 DNA sequence: TGTGCCAGCACTGTGGGACTAGTCTCAGATACGCAGTATTTT.

The chain carries TRBV2 and TRBJ1-2; no clear D. CDR1 and CDR2 from the germline V gene are SNHLY and FYNNEI. V was cut by 5 bases and J by 4 bases, with 8 bases left in between. The CDR3 runs 12 residues. The DNA of the CDR3 is TGTGCCAGCAGTTCGGGATCCTATGGCTACACCTTC. It specifies CASSSGSYGYTF.

V usage is TRBV28 and J usage is TRBJ2-1, with 9 bases matching TRBD2. Germline V gene lookup returns CDR1 MDHEN and CDR2 SYDVKM. The CDR3 is 16 residues long. V lost 6 bases to trimming and J lost 7 bases; unmatched junction nucleotides: 13. The CDR3 reads CASSPRLPSGENEQFF. CDR3 sequence (DNA): TGTGCCAGCAGCCCACGATTACCTAGCGGGGAAAATGAGCAGTTCTTC.

This clone was detected once. V is TRBV27 and J is TRBJ2-5; D might be TRBD1 (6 bases). Germline loops: CDR1 MNHEY, CDR2 SMNVEV (reference sequence). The CDR3 is 13 amino acids. The V end was cut by 6 bases, the J end by 4 bases, with 12 bases between. The CDR3 DNA follows: TGTGCCAGCAGGAACAGGGCCCCAGAGACCCAGTACTTC. It encodes CASRNRAPETQYF.

The chain links TRBV3-1 (or the pseudogene TRBV3-2) to TRBJ1-5; no firm D call. CDR1 LGHDT and CDR2 YNNKEL come from the germline V gene (reference sequence). V was shortened by 1 base and J by 9 bases, with 13 bases between the two germline ends. The CDR3 has 14 residues. The DNA of the CDR3 is TGTGCCAGCAGCCAAGGGGAGGGCCCCTCGCCCCAGCATTTT. This translates into CASSQGEGPSPQHF.